The clone carrying this T cell receptor (beta chain) was recorded many times. Antigen: not known. This entry belongs to a study of T cell repertoires in cytomegalovirus infection. Overall study: Through public TCR beta signatures, both CMV infection and matching HLA type were indicated. Overall study results and limits: The ex vivo response was dominated by HLA-C-restricted CMV-specific TCR beta clonotypes.

TCRdb fed the reads into MiXCR, producing one record per CDR3 protein. Of a few hundred thousand distinct CDR3 sequences listed, roughly 16% are singletons. Germline values: CDR1 SGHTA, CDR2 FQGNSA. Trimming took off 0 bases at V and 1 base at J, with 13 bases between the two ends. This CDR3 is built from 17 residues. The sample was PBMCs. The V gene is TRBV7-2, the J gene TRBJ2-1; maybe TRBD1 (6 bases). This TCR was recovered from a human donor in good health (CMV status not recorded). Some clones in this sample may be carry-over from other donors' samples. The CDR3 loop is CASSLALSGASYNEQFF. The CDR3 nucleotides read TGTGCCAGCAGCTTAGCGTTGTCAGGGGCATCCTACAATGAGCAGTTCTTC. Combining the CDR3 with reference TRBV7-2 and TRBJ2-1 gives the whole variable domain GAGVSQSPSNKVTEKGKDVELRCDPISGHTALYWYRQSLGQGLEFLIYFQGNSAPDKSGLPSDRFSAERTGGSVSTLTIQRTQQEDSAVYLCASSLALSGASYNEQFFGPGTRLTVL.